The 28 T cell receptor beta chains given below trace back to one sample, sequenced in a study of T cells in Graves' hyperthyroidism and ophthalmopathy (dated 2019 in TCRdb). The library was produced with multiplex PCR. The reads were generated on an Illumina HiSeq 2000. TCR beta CDR3 regions were amplified from RNA transcripts. For the first round of RT-PCR on the TCR CDR3, the HTBI primer set was used together with the Qiagen OneStep RT-PCR kit. Through fastp at Q25 and MiXCR, TCRdb rebuilt clones from the public reads, retaining in-frame beta chains. Here each entry gathers all rows of one CDR3 protein and keeps the most common genes and DNA. In all, the sample holds 300,000 to 350,000 distinct CDR3 sequences, and over 15% of those were seen once. 15% to 17% of the sample is taken by the ten largest. Sequenced input: blood. Every receptor here comes from a middle-aged woman with Graves' ophthalmopathy.

This clonotype was detected many times. The chain employs TRBV12-3 or TRBV12-4 and TRBJ1-1, with D possibly matching TRBD1 (5 bases). The germline V and J ends were trimmed by 3 bases and 6 bases, with 8 bases remaining between them. The CDR3 extends over 12 amino acids. The CDR3 bases are TGTGCCAGCAGTTTGGGGGTCTCTGAAGCTTTCTTT. This translates into CASSLGVSEAFF.

This clonotype was counted a single time. DNA of the CDR3: TGTGCCAGTAGTAACCGGGATAACTACGAGCAGTACTTC. Translation gives CASSNRDNYEQYF. The chain combines TRBV19 with TRBJ2-7; possibly TRBD2 for D (5 bases). The ends were cut back, 4 bases at V and 3 bases at J, with 10 bases in the middle. This CDR3 comprises 13 residues. CDR1 is LNHDA and CDR2 is SQIVND in the germline V gene (reference sequence).

As to this clonotype: Its ends do not fully match the called genes, so a read error is possible. The V and J genes are TRBV10-2 and TRBJ2-2; D call uncertain. Germline CDR1 and CDR2: WSHSY and SAAADI. CDR3 size: 14 residues. The CDR3 DNA follows: TGCGCCAGCAGCGAGTTCGCGAACACCGGGGAGCTGTTTTTT. It encodes CASSEFANTGELFF.

This clonotype was detected ten times or more. The chain has TRBV5-4 and TRBJ1-2, with 9 positions matching TRBD1. Looked up from germline, CDR1 is SGHNT and CDR2 is YYREEE (reference sequence). Germline trimming cut 0 bases from V and 4 bases from J; bases unmatched to any gene: 13. The CDR3 length is 18 residues. The DNA for the CDR3 is TGTGCCAGCAGCTTGGGAGATACAGGGGGCGGATCTTCCTATGGCTACACCTTC. This codes for CASSLGDTGGGSSYGYTF.

This clonotype was observed at least ten times. This sequence joins TRBV25-1 and TRBJ2-7; D unresolved. The CDR3 totals 14 residues. V lost 5 bases and J 4 bases, leaving 15 bases between the germline ends. The germline CDR1 and CDR2 sequences are MGHDK and SYGVNS. The CDR3 loop is CASSRRGPYYEQYF. CDR3 nucleotides: TGTGCCAGCAGTCGGAGAGGACCTTATTACGAGCAGTACTTC.

CDR3 bases: TGTGCCAGCAGTTACGTGACGAATCAGCCCCAGCATTTT. It yields the protein CASSYVTNQPQHF. The chain links TRBV6-2 or TRBV6-3 to TRBJ1-5; D is unresolved. Germline V gene data show CDR1 as MNHEY and CDR2 as SVGEGT. The CDR3 runs to 13 residues. Trimming pared 2 bases from V and 4 bases from J, leaving 6 bases between.

The CDR3 protein is CAISEYTGAYEQYF. The CDR3 region has the DNA TGTGCCATCAGTGAGTATACGGGAGCCTACGAGCAGTACTTC. The chain combines TRBV10-3 with TRBJ2-7; a weak D match, TRBD2 (6 bases). V was shortened by 1 base and J by 2 bases, with 9 bases between the two germline ends. CDR3 size: 14 residues. From germline, CDR1 is ENHRY and CDR2 SYGVKD.

This clonotype has at least ten counts. This chain uses TRBV6-2 or TRBV6-3 with TRBJ2-5, with 7 bases aligning to TRBD2. This CDR3 region has 16 residues. The junction had 17 bases not matched to a gene; V was cut back by 6 bases and J by 7 bases. The germline V gene has CDR1 MNHEY and CDR2 SVGEGT. The CDR3 DNA is TGTGCCAGCAGAACCCCCCTTGGGGCGGGAGTTGGGACCCAGTACTTC. Its translation: CASRTPLGAGVGTQYF.

This clonotype has more than one count but fewer than ten. At one end, the junction sequence differs from germline, possibly due to a read error. The V and J genes are TRBV30 and TRBJ2-7; unclear D gene. This CDR3 is 16 amino acids long. Germline assignment: CDR1 GTSNPN and CDR2 SVGIG (reference sequence). The CDR3 coding sequence is TGTGCCTGCAAAAGAAAGGGCATTCGAAGCTCCTACGAGCAGTCCTTC. The encoded protein is CACKRKGIRSSYEQSF.

This clonotype was detected many times. Here the CDR3 DNA reads TGTGCCACCAGCAGAGATCTTCCCGGGGGTGTCGGGGAGCTGTTTTTT. This sequence encodes CATSRDLPGGVGELFF. The chain joins TRBV15 to TRBJ2-2, with D perhaps TRBD2 (6 bases). V shed 0 bases and J shed 7 bases, with 15 bases lying between them. Per the germline V gene, CDR1 is LNHNV and CDR2 is YYDKDF (reference sequence). This CDR3 is built from 16 residues.

This clonotype was observed many times. The chain carries TRBV28 and TRBJ2-7, with no clear D. V lost 6 bases and J 5 bases, leaving 11 bases between the germline ends. This CDR3 contains 12 residues. Germline V gene data show CDR1 as MDHEN and CDR2 as SYDVKM. The CDR3 DNA follows: TGTGCCAGCAGCCTCGAGATCCACGAGCAGTACTTC. Translation: CASSLEIHEQYF.

The sample holds many counts of this clonotype. The chain joins TRBV9 to TRBJ1-2; 11 bases match TRBD1. The germline CDR1 and CDR2 sequences are SGDLS and YYNGEE. The CDR3 totals 15 residues. The V gene end was trimmed by 6 bases and the J gene end by 4 bases; junction bases not matched to a gene: 8. The CDR3 reads CASTPGDRGIYGYTF. In DNA, the CDR3 is TGTGCCAGCACCCCCGGGGACAGGGGGATCTATGGCTACACCTTC. Looking up the rest from reference TRBV9 and TRBJ1-2 gives the full variable domain: DSGVTQTPKHLITATGQRVTLRCSPRSGDLSVYWYQQSLDQGLQFLIQYYNGEERAKGNILERFSAQQFPDLHSELNLSSLELGDSALYFCASTPGDRGIYGYTFGSGTRLTVV.

This clonotype has ten or more counts. The gene calls are TRBV5-1 and TRBJ1-6; D is unclear. Germline CDR1 SGHRS, CDR2 YFSETQ. Trimming stripped 6 bases from V and 7 bases from J, with 17 bases between. The CDR3 runs to 15 residues. CDR3 sequence (DNA): TGCGCCAGCACTTCGGGGAGGACGAAGAATTCACCCCTCCACTTT. It specifies CASTSGRTKNSPLHF.

This clonotype appeared many times. This chain uses TRBV5-1 with TRBJ2-2, with 10 bases fitting TRBD2. Germline V gene lookup returns CDR1 SGHRS and CDR2 YFSETQ. This CDR3 has 18 residues. Unmatched junction bases numbered 9, after V lost 4 bases and J lost 0 bases. CDR3 DNA: TGCGCCAGCAGCAGGGGTTTCCTAGCGGGAGCGAACACCGGGGAGCTGTTTTTT. As protein: CASSRGFLAGANTGELFF.

V and J are TRBV10-3 and TRBJ2-7, with D possibly being TRBD1 (5 bases). The V end lost 6 bases, the J end lost 3 bases, and 9 bases lay between the germline ends. There are 12 residues in the CDR3. Germline assignment: CDR1 ENHRY and CDR2 SYGVKD. The CDR3 nucleotides are TGTGCCATCAGCCGCCAGGGCTACGAGCAGTACTTC. Translation gives CAISRQGYEQYF.

In its sample, this clonotype was seen many times. The gene calls are TRBV20-1 and TRBJ2-5, with TRBD2 matching over 8 bases. The ends lost 3 bases at V and 5 bases at J; junction bases unmatched: 14. CDR3 length: 16 amino acids. The germline CDR1 and CDR2 sequences are DFQATT and SNEGSKA (reference sequence). The CDR3 region has the DNA TGCAGTGCTAGTAGCCTAGCGGGCTTTTTCTCCGAGACCCAGTACTTC. It is translated as CSASSLAGFFSETQYF.

This clonotype has a count of ten or more. The chain joins TRBV28 to TRBJ2-5, with unresolved D. CDR1 and CDR2 from the germline V gene are MDHEN and SYDVKM. The CDR3 has 15 residues. V shed 2 bases and J shed 4 bases, with 14 bases lying between them. The CDR3 region is CASSLGAGWRETQYF. The CDR3 DNA reads TGTGCCAGCAGTTTAGGTGCTGGGTGGAGAGAGACCCAGTACTTC.

The chain links TRBV19 to TRBJ1-1; a weak D match, TRBD1 (5 bases). Germline values: CDR1 LNHDA, CDR2 SQIVND (reference sequence). V gave up 7 bases and J gave up 1 base, with 10 bases separating them. The CDR3 is 13 amino acids. The CDR3 is CASIGTANTEAFF. The CDR3 DNA sequence: TGTGCCAGTATCGGGACTGCGAACACTGAAGCTTTCTTT.

The CDR3 here is CASSLGTRDFF. The CDR3 DNA sequence: TGTGCCAGCAGCTTAGGGACGCGGGATTTCTTT. The rearrangement uses TRBV11-3 and TRBJ1-1; the D is unclear. The ends were cut back, 1 base at V and 13 bases at J, with 10 bases in the middle. CDR3 size: 11 residues. Germline CDR1 SGHNT, CDR2 YENEEA.

This clonotype was observed a handful of times. The chain joins TRBV4-1 to TRBJ1-1; TRBD1 matches 8 bases. Germline V lookup: CDR1 MGHRA, CDR2 YSYEKL. This CDR3 comprises 13 residues. Germline trimming cut 0 bases from V and 10 bases from J; bases unmatched to any gene: 4. The CDR3 region is CASSQEGDRGAFF. The CDR3 coding sequence is TGCGCCAGCAGCCAAGAGGGTGACAGGGGAGCTTTCTTT.

Ten or more counts support this clonotype. This rearrangement joins TRBV28 to TRBJ2-7; 7 nucleotides match TRBD1. This CDR3 is 18 amino acids long. V was pared by 5 bases and J by 3 bases, with 19 bases of the junction left unmatched. Germline V gene sequence: CDR1 MDHEN, CDR2 SYDVKM. The CDR3 region has the DNA TGTGCCAGCAGTCCTCTCCCTTCTCCTGGACAGGCCTACTACGAGCAGTACTTC. Translation: CASSPLPSPGQAYYEQYF. Supplemented by reference TRBV28 and TRBJ2-7, the full variable domain reads DVKVTQSSRYLVKRTGEKVFLECVQDMDHENMFWYRQDPGLGLRLIYFSYDVKMKEKGDIPEGYSVSREKKERFSLILESASTNQTSMYLCASSPLPSPGQAYYEQYFGPGTRLTVT.

This clonotype was counted many times. In DNA form, the CDR3 reads TGTGCCAGCAGAAAAATGACAGGGGGTAGTGAGACCCAGTACTTC. Protein product: CASRKMTGGSETQYF. The chain couples TRBV28 to TRBJ2-5; 9 nucleotides agree with TRBD1. The CDR3 covers 15 residues. With 6 bases clipped from V and 5 bases from J, the junction kept 10 bases outside the gene matches. Germline V gene sequence: CDR1 MDHEN, CDR2 SYDVKM.

This clonotype was detected many times. One end of the junction fails to match germline, which may point to a read error. CDR3 bases: TGTGCCAGCAGCTTGTCAGAGACCCTGTACTTC. Protein product: CASSLSETLYF. The chain couples TRBV11-2 to TRBJ2-5; the D is unclear. Germline V gene lookup returns CDR1 SGHAT and CDR2 FQNNGV. The CDR3 is made up of 11 amino acids.

The table lists this clonotype with many counts. This chain connects TRBV11-2 to TRBJ2-7; the D gene could be TRBD1 or TRBD2 (6 bases each). The V gene lost 2 bases and the J gene lost 5 bases, with 10 bases spanning the gap. Germline values: CDR1 SGHAT, CDR2 FQNNGV. CDR3 length: 13 residues. The CDR3 DNA follows: TGTGCCAGCAGCTTAACAGGGAGGAACGAGCAGTACTTC. Its translation: CASSLTGRNEQYF.

This clonotype was counted many times. The chain combines TRBV27 with TRBJ2-7; no reliable D call. Trimming cost V 3 bases and J 3 bases, with 12 bases left between them. CDR3 length: 14 amino acids. Looked up from germline, CDR1 is MNHEY and CDR2 is SMNVEV (reference sequence). The CDR3 DNA sequence: TGTGCCAGCAGTTTTTCCGGGCCATTCTACGAGCAGTACTTC. Translation gives CASSFSGPFYEQYF.

This clonotype was seen repeatedly, ten times or more. The chain couples TRBV12-3 or TRBV12-4 to TRBJ2-7; D is unresolved. Trimming stripped 6 bases from V and 4 bases from J, with 13 bases between. The CDR3 length is 13 residues. CDR3 coding DNA: TGTGCCAGCAGAGAGGCACAGAAATACGAGCAGTACTTC. Its translation is CASREAQKYEQYF.

In its sample, this clonotype was seen many times. The chain has TRBV27 and TRBJ1-2; tentative D call: TRBD1 (5 bases). Germline-derived CDR1 and CDR2 are MNHEY and SMNVEV (reference sequence). V was pared by 8 bases and J by 4 bases, with 8 bases between. The CDR3 totals 11 residues. Here the CDR3 DNA reads TGTGCCAGCGGGACGGTCTATGGCTACACCTTC. Its translation is CASGTVYGYTF.

J is TRBJ1-2 and V is TRBV24-1; D remains ambiguous. With 10 bases removed from V and 9 bases from J, the gap between germline ends came to 17 bases. The CDR3 sequence is 12 residues long. Germline CDR1 and CDR2: KGHDR and SFDVKD. CDR3 loop: CATAGPRGSYTF. In DNA form, the CDR3 reads TGTGCCACGGCCGGACCGCGCGGGAGCTACACCTTC.